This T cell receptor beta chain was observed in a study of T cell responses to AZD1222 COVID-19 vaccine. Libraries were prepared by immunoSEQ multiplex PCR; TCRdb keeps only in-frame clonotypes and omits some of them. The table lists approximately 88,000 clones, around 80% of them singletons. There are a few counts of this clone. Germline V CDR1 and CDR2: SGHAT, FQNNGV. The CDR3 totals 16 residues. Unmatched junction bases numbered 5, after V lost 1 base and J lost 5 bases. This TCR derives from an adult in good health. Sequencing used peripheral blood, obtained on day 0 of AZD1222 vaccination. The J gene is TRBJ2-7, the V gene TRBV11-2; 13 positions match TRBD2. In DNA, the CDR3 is TGTGCCAGCAGCTTAGCCCGGACTAGCGGGAGCCACGAGCAGTACTTC. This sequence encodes CASSLARTSGSHEQYF.